The source of this T cell receptor beta chain is a study of blood T cell repertoires in COVID-19. Background on the study: Acute and convalescent COVID-19 specimens originated in the United States, Italy and Spain.

This CDR3 has 16 residues. V lost 4 bases to trimming and J lost 3 bases; unmatched junction nucleotides: 6. The germline CDR1 and CDR2 sequences are SGHNT and YYREEE (reference sequence). This clone was counted only a few times. Patients in Seattle were enrolled during active infection, then followed longitudinally. Produced via immunoSEQ multiplex PCR; TCRdb's table is partial and in-frame only. The sample shows about 530,000 clones, roughly 91% of them seen only once. The sample taken for sequencing was peripheral blood. This sequence originates from a woman between 45 and 60 years old with COVID-19, enrolled during active disease. The chain couples TRBV5-4 to TRBJ2-2; TRBD2 aligns across 10 bases. The CDR3 is CASSPSGGADTGELFF. CDR3 nucleotide sequence: TGTGCCAGCAGCCCAAGCGGGGGGGCCGACACCGGGGAGCTGTTTTTT.